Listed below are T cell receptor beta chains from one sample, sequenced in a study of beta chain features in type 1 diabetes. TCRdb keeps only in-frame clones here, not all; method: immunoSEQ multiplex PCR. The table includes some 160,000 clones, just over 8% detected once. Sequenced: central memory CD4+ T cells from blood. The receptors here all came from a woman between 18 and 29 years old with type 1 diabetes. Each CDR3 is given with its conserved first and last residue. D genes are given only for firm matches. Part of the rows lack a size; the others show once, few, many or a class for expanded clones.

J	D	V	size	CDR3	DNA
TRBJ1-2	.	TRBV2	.	CASTTGLQRGGYTF	TGTGCCAGCACAACCGGTCTCCAGAGGGGGGGCTACACCTTC
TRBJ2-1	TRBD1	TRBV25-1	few	CASSPDRGPYNEQFF	TGTGCCAGCAGTCCAGACAGGGGACCCTACAATGAGCAGTTCTTC
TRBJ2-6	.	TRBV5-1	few	CASSRQGDGANVLTF	TGCGCCAGCAGCAGGCAGGGTGATGGGGCCAACGTCCTGACTTTC
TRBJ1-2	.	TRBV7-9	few	CASSLAETGLTF	TGTGCCAGCAGCTTAGCGGAGACAGGTCTCACCTTC
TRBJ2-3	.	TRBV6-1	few	CASSANSGVPRTDTQYF	TGTGCCAGCAGTGCTAACTCGGGGGTCCCTCGCACAGATACGCAGTATTTT
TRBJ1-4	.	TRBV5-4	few	CASSLKAVGGGEKLFF	TGTGCCAGCAGCTTGAAGGCGGTGGGGGGAGGTGAAAAACTGTTTTTT
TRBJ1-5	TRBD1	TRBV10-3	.	CAIKQGINQTQHF	TGTGCCATCAAACAGGGGATCAATCAGACCCAGCATTTT
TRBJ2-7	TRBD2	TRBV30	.	CAWSRAAGAVGYEQYF	TGTGCCTGGAGTCGGGCAGCGGGAGCGGTTGGTTACGAGCAGTACTTC
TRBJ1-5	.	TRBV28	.	CASRRVGLEQSNQGQHF	TGTGCCAGCAGAAGAGTGGGGCTAGAACAAAGCAATCAGGGCCAGCATTTT
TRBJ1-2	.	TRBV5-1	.	CASSPTGRNMFHGYTF	TGCGCCAGCAGCCCTACCGGGAGAAACATGTTCCATGGCTACACCTTC
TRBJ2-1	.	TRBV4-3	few	CASSGQLYNEQFF	TGCGCCAGCAGCGGACAGCTCTACAATGAGCAGTTCTTC
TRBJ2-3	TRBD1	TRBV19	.	CASSLKGQGGSGRTDTQYF	TGTGCCAGTAGTCTGAAGGGACAGGGCGGGTCCGGGCGCACAGATACGCAGTATTTT
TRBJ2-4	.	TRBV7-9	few	CASSSPGSSGNIQYF	TGTGCCAGCAGCTCACCTGGGAGTAGCGGAAACATTCAGTACTTC
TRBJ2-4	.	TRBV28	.	CASSHGRGFLAKNIQYF	TGTGCCAGCAGTCACGGCAGGGGATTCCTAGCCAAAAACATTCAGTACTTC
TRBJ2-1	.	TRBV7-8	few	CASSPVVFSYNEQFF	TGTGCCAGCAGCCCGGTCGTGTTTTCCTACAATGAGCAGTTCTTC
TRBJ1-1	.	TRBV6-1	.	CASSEQQGAFF	TGTGCCAGCAGTGAACAGCAGGGAGCTTTCTTT
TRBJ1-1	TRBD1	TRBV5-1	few	CASSLEQGVTEAFF	TGCGCCAGCAGCTTGGAACAGGGGGTAACTGAAGCTTTCTTT
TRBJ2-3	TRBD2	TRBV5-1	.	CASRSTSVSTDTQYF	TGCGCCAGCAGGTCGACTAGCGTGAGCACAGATACGCAGTATTTT
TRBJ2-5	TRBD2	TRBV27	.	CASSLSQRGRETQYF	TGTGCCAGCAGCTTATCCCAGCGGGGGCGCGAGACCCAGTACTTC
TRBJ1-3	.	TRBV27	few	CASSFGHSGNTIYF	TGTGCCAGCAGTTTCGGACACTCTGGAAACACCATATATTTT
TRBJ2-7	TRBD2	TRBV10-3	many	CATSLAGANEQYF	TGTGCCACCTCTCTAGCGGGGGCCAACGAGCAGTACTTC
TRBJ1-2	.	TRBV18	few	CASSPRSGNYGYTF	TGTGCCAGCTCACCAAGGTCGGGAAACTATGGCTACACCTTC
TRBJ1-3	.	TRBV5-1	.	CASTSGAGNTIYF	TGCGCCAGCACCTCGGGAGCCGGAAACACCATATATTTT
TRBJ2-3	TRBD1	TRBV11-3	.	CASSLAPGTATRRDF	TGTGCCAGCAGCTTGGCTCCCGGGACAGCTACCCGAAGGGATTTT
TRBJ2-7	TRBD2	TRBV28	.	CASSLPTGSGSVGQYF	TGTGCCAGCAGTCTGCCGACTGGTAGCGGGAGTGTGGGGCAGTACTTC
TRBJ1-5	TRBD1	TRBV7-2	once	CASSPQVTGGGQPQHF	TGTGCCAGCAGCCCCCAGGTCACAGGGGGCGGTCAGCCCCAGCATTTT
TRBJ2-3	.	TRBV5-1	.	CASSLPKPPDTQYF	TGCGCCAGCAGCTTGCCCAAGCCCCCAGATACGCAGTATTTT
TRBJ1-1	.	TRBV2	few	CASREVGGSEAFF	TGTGCCAGCAGGGAAGTCGGGGGATCTGAAGCTTTCTTT
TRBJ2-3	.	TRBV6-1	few	CASSPTDTQYF	TGTGCCAGCAGCCCTACAGATACGCAGTATTTT
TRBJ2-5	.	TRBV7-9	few	CASRFGPERAQYF	TGTGCCAGCAGATTCGGTCCCGAGAGGGCCCAGTACTTC
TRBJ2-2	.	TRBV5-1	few	CASSTDRNTGELFF	TGCGCCAGCAGTACGGACAGAAACACCGGGGAGCTGTTTTTT
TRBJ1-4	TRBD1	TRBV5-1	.	CASSSTGENVGKLFF	TGCGCCAGCAGCTCAACAGGGGAAAATGTAGGAAAACTGTTTTTT
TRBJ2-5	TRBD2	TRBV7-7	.	CASSPTSGQETQYF	TGTGCCAGCAGCCCGACTAGCGGCCAAGAGACCCAGTACTTC
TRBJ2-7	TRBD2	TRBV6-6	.	CASSHPTSGAAYEQYF	TGTGCCAGCAGTCACCCGACTAGCGGGGCTGCCTACGAGCAGTACTTC
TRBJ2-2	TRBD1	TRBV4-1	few	CASSQTGANTGELFF	TGCGCCAGCAGCCAAACAGGGGCGAACACCGGGGAGCTGTTTTTT
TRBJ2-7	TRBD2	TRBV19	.	CASSTIAGVAYEQYF	TGTGCCAGTAGTACCATAGCGGGAGTGGCTTACGAGCAGTACTTC
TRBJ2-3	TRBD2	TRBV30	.	CAWSAGLALDTQYF	TGTGCCTGGAGTGCGGGACTAGCATTAGATACGCAGTATTTT
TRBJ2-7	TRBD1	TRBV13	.	CASSLTRGLYEQYF	TGTGCCAGCAGCTTAACCAGGGGGCTGTACGAGCAGTACTTC
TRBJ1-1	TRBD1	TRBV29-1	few	CSVATGWGTEAFF	TGCAGCGTAGCGACAGGGTGGGGCACTGAAGCTTTCTTT
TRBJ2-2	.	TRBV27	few	CASSLGTLGGRNTGELFF	TGTGCCAGCAGTTTGGGGACCTTGGGGGGGCGAAACACCGGGGAGCTGTTTTTT
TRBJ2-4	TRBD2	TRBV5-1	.	CASSPTSGVFGGNIQYF	TGCGCCAGCAGCCCAACTAGCGGGGTGTTCGGAGGGAACATTCAGTACTTC
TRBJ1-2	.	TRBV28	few	CASSLSDIYGYTF	TGTGCCAGCAGTTTGTCGGACATCTATGGCTACACCTTC
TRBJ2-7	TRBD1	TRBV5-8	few	CASSLRDRDSYEQYF	TGTGCCAGCAGCTTGCGGGACAGGGACTCCTACGAGCAGTACTTC
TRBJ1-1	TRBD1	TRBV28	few	CASRRSTGTEAFF	TGTGCCAGCAGAAGATCGACAGGGACTGAAGCTTTCTTT
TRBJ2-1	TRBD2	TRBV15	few	CATSRAFASGSRSYNEQFF	TGTGCCACCAGCAGAGCGTTTGCTAGCGGCTCAAGGTCCTACAATGAGCAGTTCTTC
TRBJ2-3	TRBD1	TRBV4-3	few	CASSQGEGGWSTDTQYF	TGCGCCAGCAGCCAAGGGGAAGGGGGCTGGAGCACAGATACGCAGTATTTT
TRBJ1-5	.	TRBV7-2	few	CASSLEPSQPQHF	TGTGCCAGCAGCTTAGAGCCCTCCCAGCCCCAGCATTTT
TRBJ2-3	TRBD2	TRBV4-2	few	CASSQDSGGRATDTQYF	TGTGCCAGCAGCCAAGATTCGGGGGGGAGGGCCACAGATACGCAGTATTTT
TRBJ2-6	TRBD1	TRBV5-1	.	CASSMGQGSISGANVLTF	TGCGCCAGCAGCATGGGACAGGGCTCCATCTCTGGGGCCAACGTCCTGACTTTC
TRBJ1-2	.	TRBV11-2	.	CASSSTRHRERYTF	TGTGCCAGCAGCTCCACCCGCCACAGGGAACGCTACACCTTC
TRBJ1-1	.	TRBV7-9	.	CASSQANTEAFF	TGTGCCAGCAGCCAGGCGAACACTGAAGCTTTCTTT
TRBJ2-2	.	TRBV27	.	CASRQGNTGELFF	TGTGCCAGCAGACAGGGTAATACCGGGGAGCTGTTTTTT
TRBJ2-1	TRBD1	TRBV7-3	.	CASSPTGVNEQFF	TGTGCCAGCAGCCCGACAGGGGTAAATGAGCAGTTCTTC